This entry lists 14 T cell receptor beta chains sequenced from one sample in a study of cytomegalovirus exposure and HLA in healthy donors. The PCR was carried out with 60 Vbeta primers and 13 Jbeta primers. Using immunoSEQ multiplex PCR, the repertoire was profiled, and TCRdb retains in-frame clones only, with some absent. Found here are fewer than 200,000 clones, roughly 87% of them singletons; the top ten hold around 0.99%. The specimen was PBMCs. The source is a boy between 2 and 15 years old in good health and CMV-seronegative.

This clone was seen only once. The chain joins TRBV30 to TRBJ2-1, with TRBD2 identical over 7 bases. The length of the CDR3 is 16 residues. V lost 8 bases and J lost 4; bases outside the gene matches: 17. Per germline, CDR1 GTSNPN and CDR2 SVGIG (reference sequence). In DNA form, the CDR3 reads TGTGCCGGACCCATGTCGAATGGGGGGGATTACAATGAGCAGTTCTTC. It is translated as CAGPMSNGGDYNEQFF.

The rearrangement joins TRBV9 to TRBJ1-3; D not resolved. With 5 bases removed from V and 4 bases from J, the gap between germline ends came to 4 bases. Germline CDR1 reads SGDLS; CDR2 reads YYNGEE. This CDR3 spans 11 amino acids. Written as DNA, the CDR3 is TGTGCCAGCAGGCGCGGAAACACCATATATTTT. As protein: CASRRGNTIYF.

This chain links TRBV6-1 with TRBJ1-1; weak D call: TRBD1 (6 bases). Germline V CDR1 and CDR2: MNHNS, SASEGT. This CDR3 is built from 15 residues. Trimming took off 5 bases at V and 0 bases at J, with 13 bases between the two ends. The CDR3 DNA is TGTGCCAGCAGTCCGACAGGCCTGGTGAACACTGAAGCTTTCTTT. Its translation: CASSPTGLVNTEAFF.

This chain uses TRBV7-9 with TRBJ2-3; TRBD2 aligns across 11 bases. Germline trimming cut 4 bases from V and 6 bases from J; bases unmatched to any gene: 6. The CDR3 spans 15 residues. Germline CDR1 reads SEHNR; CDR2 reads FQNEAQ (reference sequence). This CDR3 reads CASSSRSGREDTQYF. CDR3 coding DNA: TGTGCCAGCAGCTCCCGTAGCGGGAGGGAGGATACGCAGTATTTT.

This clone was seen a single time. V is TRBV11-2 and J is TRBJ2-1, with 7 bases aligning to TRBD2. CDR3 size: 16 residues. CDR1 and CDR2 (germline): SGHAT, FQNNGV. After removal of 1 base from V and 2 bases from J, the junction contained 5 bases not matched to a gene. CDR3 DNA: TGTGCCAGCAGCTTAGGTCCGGGACTACCCTACAATGAGCAGTTCTTC. Translating gives CASSLGPGLPYNEQFF.

The rearrangement uses TRBV5-1 and TRBJ2-3; TRBD1 might be the D (6 bases). V was shortened by 5 bases and J by 0 bases, with 19 bases between the two germline ends. The CDR3 extends over 17 amino acids. From germline, CDR1 is SGHRS and CDR2 YFSETQ. In nucleotides, the CDR3 is TGCGCCAGCAGTCCCCTGGACAGTTTCCCTAGCACAGATACGCAGTATTTT. This translates into CASSPLDSFPSTDTQYF.

This clone occurred a few times. V usage is TRBV4-2 and J usage is TRBJ1-1; 8 bases align to TRBD1. With V trimmed by 3 bases and J by 6 bases, 12 bases remained unmatched. CDR1 and CDR2 (germline): LGHNA, YNFKEQ. The CDR3 is 16 residues long. CDR3 amino acids: CASSQGFGQGRAEAFF. CDR3 nucleotide sequence: TGTGCCAGCAGCCAGGGATTCGGACAGGGTCGCGCTGAAGCTTTCTTT.

As for this clone: The junction differs from germline at one of its ends, possibly a read error. The chain couples TRBV6-5 to TRBJ2-7, with 8 bases lining up with TRBD2. CDR3 length: 16 amino acids. The germline gives CDR1 MNHEY, CDR2 SVGAGI. The CDR3 DNA reads as TGTGCCAGCGGTTACTTCGCGACTAGCGCGGTATACGAGCAGTACTTC. This encodes CASGYFATSAVYEQYF.

This clone was recorded once. The CDR3 DNA reads as TGTGCCAGCAGCTCCCAGGGGAGCGCAGATACGCAGTATTTT. Protein sequence: CASSSQGSADTQYF. The chain employs TRBV7-9 and TRBJ2-3, with D possibly being TRBD1 (6 bases). The germline CDR1 and CDR2 sequences are SEHNR and FQNEAQ (reference sequence). Trimming took 4 bases from V and 4 from J, leaving 12 bases between them. The CDR3 is 14 amino acids.

This sequence joins TRBV5-1 and TRBJ1-1, with a possible D match to TRBD1 (6 bases). The germline V gene encodes CDR1 SGHRS and CDR2 YFSETQ. The CDR3 extends over 19 amino acids. Trimming left V 6 bases short and J 1 base short, with 28 bases between. The DNA for the CDR3 is TGCGCCAGCACCGATCGGCGTACAGGGAAGGTGGAGGAGAACACTGAAGCTTTCTTT. Residues: CASTDRRTGKVEENTEAFF.

The chain carries TRBV5-1 and TRBJ2-1; 10 positions agree with TRBD2. Germline V gene lookup returns CDR1 SGHRS and CDR2 YFSETQ. V lost 3 bases and J lost 1; bases outside the gene matches: 1. The CDR3 has 15 amino acids. The CDR3 here is CASSSSGGSYNEQFF. CDR3 nucleotide sequence: TGCGCCAGCAGCTCTAGCGGGGGTTCCTACAATGAGCAGTTCTTC.

This clone was recorded a few times. The CDR3 DNA is TGTGCCAGCAGTGAATCGGCAGGGGGCGACGGGGAGCTGTTTTTT. Translation gives CASSESAGGDGELFF. This chain uses TRBV25-1 with TRBJ2-2; 8 positions agree with TRBD1. V dropped 1 base and J dropped 7; count of bases not matched to a gene: 5. The CDR3 totals 15 residues. Per germline, CDR1 MGHDK and CDR2 SYGVNS.

This clone occurred once. The junction shows a germline mismatch at one end, possibly a read error. The sample has other DNA sequences that encode this CDR3 too. V is TRBV5-1 and J is TRBJ1-1, with TRBD1 matching over 9 bases. CDR1 is SGHRS and CDR2 is YFSETQ in the germline V gene. The CDR3 is 14 residues long. CDR3 sequence reads: CASSLDRGGTEAFF. The CDR3 coding sequence is TGCGCCAGCAGTTTGGACAGGGGTGGGACTGAAGCTTTCTTT.

CDR3 bases: TGTGCCAGCAGCTTTGTTAGTGTGGGACTAGGGCCACGGGCTTTCTTT. This gives the protein CASSFVSVGLGPRAFF. The V and J genes are TRBV11-3 and TRBJ1-1, with a tentative D call TRBD1 (5 bases). Trimming cost V 3 bases and J 11 bases, with 25 bases left between them. The CDR3 sequence is 16 residues long. Germline V gene lookup returns CDR1 SGHNT and CDR2 YENEEA. The variable domain in full, completed from reference TRBV11-3 and TRBJ1-1, reads EAGVVQSPRYKIIEKKQPVAFWCNPISGHNTLYWYLQNLGQGPELLIRYENEEAVDDSQLPKDRFSAERLKGVDSTLKIQPAELGDSAVYLCASSFVSVGLGPRAFFGQGTRLTVV.